This T cell receptor beta chain derives from a study of blood T cells in healthy people across ages. CDR3 size: 14 residues. The V end lost 5 bases, the J end lost 9 bases, and 14 bases lay between the germline ends. In regard to this clonotype: Its antigen is currently unknown.

Next came a second PCR, run for about 6 to 12 cycles, which used a sample-barcoded 5' primer along with a J-beta primer mix. TCRdb re-analysed the 5' RACE reads in MiXCR, keeping a single row per CDR3 protein. The sample carries 1 million to 1.2 million distinct CDR3 sequences, around two fifths recorded once. Study-wide findings and caveats: A roughly linear fall in TCR beta diversity per million T cells was seen with increasing age.

The source is a man aged 18 to 30 in good health. Sequenced input: blood. The gene calls are TRBV12-3 or TRBV12-4 and TRBJ1-6, with no clear D. The CDR3 DNA reads TGTGCCAGCAGTGTACGGGATGGGGTTTCACCCCTCCACTTT. It is translated as CASSVRDGVSPLHF.